The sequence of this TCR beta chain was determined in a study of T cells in Graves' hyperthyroidism and ophthalmopathy. The source material, RNA transcripts, was used to amplify TCR beta CDR3 regions. First-round RT-PCR targeting the TCR CDR3 was performed with the HTBI primer set. TCRdb processed the multiplex PCR reads anew with MiXCR; each CDR3 protein has one entry. The data hold some 200,000 distinct CDR3 sequences, with less than 20% observed a single time. Study conclusions and caveats: Blood also showed most of the thyroid clonotypes that were expanded above 0.001.

This clonotype has at least ten counts. What it binds is unknown. This CDR3 has 17 residues. J gave up 5 bases and V 3 bases, and 7 bases lay outside the gene matches. The chain is built from TRBV12-3 or TRBV12-4 and TRBJ2-5, with TRBD2 identical over 15 bases. The TCR originated in a woman between 45 and 65 years old with Graves' hyperthyroidism. Sample: blood. CDR3: CASSFGTSGRRAETQYF. The CDR3 nucleotides read TGTGCCAGCAGTTTTGGGACTAGCGGGAGGCGGGCGGAGACCCAGTACTTC.